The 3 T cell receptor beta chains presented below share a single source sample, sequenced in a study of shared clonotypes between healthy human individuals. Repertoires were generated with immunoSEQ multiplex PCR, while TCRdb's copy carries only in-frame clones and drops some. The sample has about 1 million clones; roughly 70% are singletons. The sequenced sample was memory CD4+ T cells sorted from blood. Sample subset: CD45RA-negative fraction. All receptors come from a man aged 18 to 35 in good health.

CDR3 DNA sequence: TGTGCCAGCAGCGTAGCCGAGAGCTCCTACGAGCAGTACTTC. Its translation is CASSVAESSYEQYF. V usage is TRBV9 and J usage is TRBJ2-7; D is ambiguous. Trimming pared 0 bases from V and 0 bases from J, leaving 7 bases between. This CDR3 spans 14 amino acids. The germline gives CDR1 SGDLS, CDR2 YYNGEE.

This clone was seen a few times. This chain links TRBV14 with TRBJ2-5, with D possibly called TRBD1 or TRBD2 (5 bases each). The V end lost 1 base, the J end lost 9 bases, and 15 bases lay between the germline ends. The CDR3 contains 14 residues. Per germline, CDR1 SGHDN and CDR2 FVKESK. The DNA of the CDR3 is TGTGCCAGCAGCCAAGCCCAGGGACCGGCGGCCCAGTACTTC. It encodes CASSQAQGPAAQYF.

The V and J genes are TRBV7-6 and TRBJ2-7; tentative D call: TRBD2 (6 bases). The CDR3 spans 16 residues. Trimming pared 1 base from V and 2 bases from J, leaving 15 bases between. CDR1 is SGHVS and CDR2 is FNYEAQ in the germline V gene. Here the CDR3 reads CASSLEGLAPAYEQYF. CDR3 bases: TGTGCCAGCAGCTTAGAGGGGCTAGCGCCCGCCTACGAGCAGTACTTC.